A single sample is the source of the 2 T cell receptor beta chains below, sequenced in a study of STAT5B mutations in CD4+ large granular lymphocyte leukemia. The method was immunoSEQ multiplex PCR; TCRdb's version includes in-frame clones alone and lacks a portion of them. The repertoire holds approximately 30,000 clones, about 80% seen once, with around 7% in the top ten. The sequencing sample was made of CD4+ T cells from blood buffy coats. The receptors shown here come from a human donor in good health.

The V and J genes are TRBV11-2 and TRBJ2-1, with D perhaps TRBD1 (5 bases). The germline CDR1 and CDR2 sequences are SGHAT and FQNNGV. This CDR3 region has 14 residues. The germline V and J ends were trimmed by 7 bases and 0 bases, with 10 bases remaining between them. CDR3 in DNA: TGTGCCAGCATTAGGGGCTACTCCTACAATGAGCAGTTCTTC. Residues: CASIRGYSYNEQFF.

This chain uses TRBV10-2 with TRBJ2-1; TRBD1 agrees at 8 bases. Trimming took 6 bases from V and 0 from J; bases not matched to a gene: 1. Germline CDR1 reads WSHSY; CDR2 reads SAAADI. CDR3 size: 14 residues. CDR3 protein: CASSDRGSYNEQFF. CDR3 nucleotide sequence: TGCGCCAGCAGCGACAGGGGCTCCTACAATGAGCAGTTCTTC.